What follows are 11 T cell receptor beta chains derived from one specimen sequenced in a study of T cell responses to AZD1222 COVID-19 vaccine. Sequencing was performed with immunoSEQ multiplex PCR; in TCRdb, only in-frame clones are kept and a portion is missing. Among about 170,000 clones listed, approximately 90% were seen once. The sample was peripheral blood, taken on day 0 of AZD1222 vaccination. These receptors all come from an adult in good health.

The chain couples TRBV12-3 or TRBV12-4 to TRBJ1-1; D is unresolved. Trimming took off 5 bases at V and 3 bases at J, with 10 bases between the two ends. This CDR3 has 13 amino acids. The CDR3 DNA follows: TGTGCCAGCAGTCATGACTACGACACTGAAGCTTTCTTT. Its translation: CASSHDYDTEAFF.

The rearrangement links TRBV14 to TRBJ2-1; possibly TRBD1 for D (5 bases). The V gene lost 1 base and the J gene lost 4 bases, with 11 bases spanning the gap. Germline V CDR1 and CDR2: SGHDN, FVKESK. This CDR3 region has 15 residues. CDR3 sequence: CASSQAGREYNEQFF. CDR3 nucleotide sequence: TGTGCCAGCAGCCAAGCGGGCAGGGAATACAATGAGCAGTTCTTC.

This clone showed up just once. The rearrangement joins TRBV27 to TRBJ1-2, with D maybe TRBD1 (5 bases). V was trimmed by 6 bases and J by 4 bases, leaving 15 bases between them. CDR1 and CDR2 from the germline V gene are MNHEY and SMNVEV (reference sequence). This CDR3 contains 14 residues. CDR3: CASSKHSGGYGYTF. In nucleotides, the CDR3 is TGTGCCAGCAGCAAACACTCGGGGGGCTATGGCTACACCTTC.

The rearrangement uses TRBV7-2 and TRBJ1-1; no clear D. V lost 6 bases to trimming and J lost 2 bases, with 13 bases between them. Germline V gene sequence: CDR1 SGHTA, CDR2 FQGNSA. This CDR3 has 14 amino acids. The CDR3 nucleotides are TGTGCCAGCAGTCGGCACGGGGTCAACACTGAAGCTTTCTTT. Protein product: CASSRHGVNTEAFF.

This clone was detected only a few times. The chain's CDR3 is CASSQDPPGHSTDTQYF. In DNA, the CDR3 is TGTGCCAGCAGCCAAGACCCCCCGGGACACAGCACAGATACGCAGTATTTT. The V gene is TRBV3-1 (or the pseudogene TRBV3-2), the J gene TRBJ2-3; possibly TRBD1 for D (6 bases). CDR1 is LGHDT, CDR2 YNNKEL, per germline (reference sequence). V was shortened by 0 bases and J by 0 bases, with 13 bases between the two germline ends. This CDR3 comprises 17 residues.

The V call is TRBV27, the J call TRBJ2-1; D uncertain. Germline V lookup: CDR1 MNHEY, CDR2 SMNVEV (reference sequence). The CDR3 totals 13 residues. Trimming left V 3 bases short and J 7 bases short, with 10 bases between. The CDR3 bases are TGTGCCAGCAGTTTGGGTCTCACGAATGAGCAGTTCTTC. It encodes CASSLGLTNEQFF.

The J gene is TRBJ2-7, the V gene TRBV6-2 or TRBV6-3; TRBD1 might be the D (6 bases). Trimming pared 6 bases from V and 3 bases from J, leaving 15 bases between. The length of the CDR3 is 14 residues. Germline V gene sequence: CDR1 MNHEY, CDR2 SVGEGT. The CDR3, as DNA: TGTGCCAGCAGCCAGGATAGACAGGTCTACGAGCAGTACTTC. Translation gives CASSQDRQVYEQYF.

The rearrangement links TRBV2 to TRBJ1-6, with 9 positions matching TRBD1. Unmatched junction bases numbered 12, after V lost 6 bases and J lost 9 bases. The germline V gene has CDR1 SNHLY and CDR2 FYNNEI. This CDR3 spans 16 amino acids. The CDR3 sequence is CASSALGQGRFSPLHF. CDR3 in DNA: TGTGCCAGCAGCGCACTTGGACAGGGGCGATTTTCACCCCTCCACTTT.

The chain joins TRBV19 to TRBJ1-2, with 10 bases that match TRBD1. CDR1 LNHDA and CDR2 SQIVND come from the germline V gene (reference sequence). Trimming took 5 bases from V and 3 from J; bases not matched to a gene: 3. This CDR3 spans 14 amino acids. The CDR3 coding sequence is TGTGCCAGTAGTCCCGGGACAGGGGACTATGGCTACACCTTC. As protein: CASSPGTGDYGYTF.

This clone was seen a single time. The V gene is TRBV12-1, the J gene TRBJ2-2; TRBD2, as called in the table, went unchecked against the DNA. TRBV12-1 is described as a pseudogene. The CDR3 has 20 residues. The CDR3 here is CASSFRAKAGGPPRRGELFF. In nucleotides, the CDR3 is TGTGCCAGCAGCTTTCGGGCGAAGGCGGGGGGCCCGCCTAGGCGCGGGGAGCTGTTTTTT.

The J gene is TRBJ1-1, the V gene TRBV5-1; 9 bases line up with TRBD1. The germline gives CDR1 SGHRS, CDR2 YFSETQ. With 3 bases clipped from V and 1 base from J, the junction kept 4 bases outside the gene matches. This CDR3 contains 15 residues. DNA of the CDR3: TGCGCCAGCAGCTGGACGGACAGGGGGAACACTGAAGCTTTCTTT. It codes for CASSWTDRGNTEAFF.